This TCR beta chain was retrieved from a study of shared clonotypes between healthy human individuals. General observations from the study: It was expected that sequencing depth would affect clonotype sharing among donors. Larger richness was generally estimated for naive than memory subsets.

Concerning this clone: Its target is not known. A clone one base away is much larger, so this may be a read error. The same CDR3 can be traced to other DNA sequences in this sample.

The germline V and J ends were trimmed by 1 base and 1 base, with 4 bases remaining between them. CDR3 size: 13 residues. Germline CDR1 and CDR2: SGHVS and FQNEAQ. TCRdb's copy holds only in-frame clones and misses some; the assay was immunoSEQ multiplex PCR. The data show about 230,000 clones, with over 50% seen just once and 11% held by the top ten. This rearrangement joins TRBV7-8 to TRBJ1-1, with unresolved D. The sequence was collected from a man aged 25-45 years in good health. The specimen was memory CD4+ T cells sorted from blood. The subset here: CD45RA-negative fraction. CDR3 region: CASSLVGNTEAFF. The CDR3 coding sequence is TGTGCCAGCAGCTTAGTGGGGAACACTGAAGCTTTCTTT.